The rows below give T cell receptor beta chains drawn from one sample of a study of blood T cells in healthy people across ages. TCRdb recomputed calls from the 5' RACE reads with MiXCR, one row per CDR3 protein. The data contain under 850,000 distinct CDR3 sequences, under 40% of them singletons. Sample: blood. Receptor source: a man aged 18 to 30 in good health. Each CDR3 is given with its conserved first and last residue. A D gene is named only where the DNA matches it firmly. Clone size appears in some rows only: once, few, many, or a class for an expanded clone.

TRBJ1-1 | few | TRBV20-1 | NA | CSAWTPMNTEAFF | TGCAGTGCTTGGACACCAATGAACACTGAAGCTTTCTTT
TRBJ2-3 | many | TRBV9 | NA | CASSVNQGSTDTQYF | TGTGCCAGCAGCGTAAACCAGGGAAGCACAGATACGCAGTATTTT
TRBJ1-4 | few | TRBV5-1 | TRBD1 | CASSFDRGNEKLFF | TGCGCCAGCAGCTTTGACAGGGGGAACGAAAAACTGTTTTTT
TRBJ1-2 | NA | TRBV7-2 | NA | CASSSTGSNYGCTF | TGTGCCAGCAGTTCAACAGGGTCTAACTATGGCTGCACCTTC
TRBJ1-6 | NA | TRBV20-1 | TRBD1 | CSARRTGTNSPPHF | TGCAGTGCTAGGAGGACAGGGACTAATTCACCCCCCCACTTT
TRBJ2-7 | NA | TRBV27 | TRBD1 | CASSLGTGEPYEQYF | TGTGCCAGCAGCCTAGGGACAGGGGAGCCCTACGAGCAGTACTTC
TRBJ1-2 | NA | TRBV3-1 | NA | CASSQDTTLVYYGYTF | TGTGCCAGCAGCCAAGATACCACATTGGTCTACTATGGCTACACCTTC
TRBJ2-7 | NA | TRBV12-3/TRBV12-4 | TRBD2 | CASADMGEGSPYEQYF | TGTGCCAGCGCCGACATGGGGGAGGGATCACCCTACGAGCAGTACTTC
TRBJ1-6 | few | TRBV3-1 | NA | CASSQDSGGGYNSPLHF | TGTGCCAGCAGCCAAGATTCGGGGGGGGGATATAATTCACCCCTCCACTTT
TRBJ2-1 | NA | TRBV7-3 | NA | CASGAQPGDNEQFF | TGTGCCAGCGGCGCGCAGCCAGGGGACAATGAGCAGTTCTTC
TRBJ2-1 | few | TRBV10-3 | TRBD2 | CAISATGEAGGRWEQFF | TGTGCCATCAGTGCCACCGGAGAAGCGGGGGGGCGTTGGGAGCAGTTCTTC
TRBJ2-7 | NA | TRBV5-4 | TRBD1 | CASSQGAGYNEQYF | TGTGCCAGCAGCCAGGGGGCCGGGTACAATGAGCAGTACTTC
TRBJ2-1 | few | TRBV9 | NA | CASSVAPGNNEQFF | TGTGCCAGCAGCGTAGCTCCGGGCAACAATGAGCAGTTCTTC
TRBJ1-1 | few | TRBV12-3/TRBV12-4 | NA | CASKTGDTEAFF | TGTGCCAGCAAAACTGGGGACACTGAAGCTTTCTTT
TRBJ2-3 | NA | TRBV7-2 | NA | CASSSSLGPDTQYF | TGTGCCAGCAGCTCCTCACTAGGCCCAGATACGCAGTATTTT
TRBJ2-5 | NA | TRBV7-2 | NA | CASSRWELEETQYF | TGTGCCAGCAGCCGCTGGGAACTAGAAGAGACCCAGTACTTC
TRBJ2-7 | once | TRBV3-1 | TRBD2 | CASSPTSGGGSYNEQYF | TGTGCCAGCAGCCCGACTAGCGGGGGTGGGTCCTACAATGAGCAGTACTTC
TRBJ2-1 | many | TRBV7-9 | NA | CASRTQGGWDNEQFF | TGTGCCAGCAGAACCCAGGGGGGTTGGGACAATGAGCAGTTCTTC
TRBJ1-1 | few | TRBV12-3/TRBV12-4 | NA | CASKGGGQHTEVFF | TGTGCCAGCAAAGGTGGGGGACAACACACTGAAGTTTTCTTT
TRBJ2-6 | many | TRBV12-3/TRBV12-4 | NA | CASSHTALSGANVLTF | TGTGCCAGCAGTCATACTGCTCTCTCTGGGGCCAACGTCCTGACTTTC
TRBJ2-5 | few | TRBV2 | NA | CASSRDRYQETQYF | TGTGCCAGCAGCCGAGACAGGTACCAAGAGACCCAGTACTTC
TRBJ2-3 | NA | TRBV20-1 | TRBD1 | CSAARQGSYTDTQYF | TGCAGTGCCGCACGACAGGGGTCCTACACAGATACGCAGTATTTT
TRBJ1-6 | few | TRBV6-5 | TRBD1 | CASRGQNNSPLHF | TGTGCCAGCAGGGGACAGAATAATTCACCCCTCCACTTT
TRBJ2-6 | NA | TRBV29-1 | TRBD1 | CSVDRQGSGANVLTF | TGCAGCGTCGATAGACAGGGCTCAGGGGCCAACGTCCTGACTTTC
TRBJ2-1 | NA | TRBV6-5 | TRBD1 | CASSYSGTGVSEQFF | TGTGCCAGCAGTTACTCGGGGACAGGTGTATCCGAGCAGTTCTTC
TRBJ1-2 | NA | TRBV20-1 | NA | CSARGYDGYGYTF | TGCAGTGCTAGAGGCTACGACGGCTATGGCTACACCTTC
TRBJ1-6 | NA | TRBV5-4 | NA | CASSSNTEGNSPLHF | TGTGCCAGCAGCTCGAACACCGAGGGTAATTCACCCCTCCACTTT
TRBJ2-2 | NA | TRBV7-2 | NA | CASSATGDTGELFF | TGTGCCAGCAGCGCGACAGGAGACACCGGGGAGCTGTTTTTT
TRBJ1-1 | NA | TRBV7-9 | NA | CASSPGRIDLDTEAFF | TGTGCCAGCAGCCCAGGGCGTATCGACTTGGACACTGAAGCTTTCTTT
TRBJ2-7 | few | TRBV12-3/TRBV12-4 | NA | CASSLGQGPGEQYF | TGTGCCAGCAGTTTGGGGCAGGGGCCTGGCGAGCAGTACTTC
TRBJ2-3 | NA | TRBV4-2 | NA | CASSQDSQDTQYF | TGTGCCAGCAGCCAAGATAGCCAAGATACGCAGTATTTT
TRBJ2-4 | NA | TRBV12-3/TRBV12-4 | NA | CASSFHQGEAKNIQYF | TGTGCCAGCAGTTTTCACCAGGGAGAAGCCAAAAACATTCAGTACTTC
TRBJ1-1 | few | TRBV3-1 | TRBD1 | CASSPGTGGDGTEAFF | TGTGCCAGCAGCCCCGGGACAGGGGGCGACGGGACTGAAGCTTTCTTT
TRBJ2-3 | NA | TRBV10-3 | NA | CAISEGQGADTRYF | TGTGCCATCAGTGAAGGGCAGGGAGCAGATACGCGGTATTTT
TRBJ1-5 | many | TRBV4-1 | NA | CASSQDDRGFNQPQHF | TGCGCCAGCAGCCAAGACGATAGGGGTTTCAATCAGCCCCAGCATTTT
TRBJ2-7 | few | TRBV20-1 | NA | CSATDSWNEQYF | TGCAGTGCTACTGACAGTTGGAATGAGCAGTACTTC
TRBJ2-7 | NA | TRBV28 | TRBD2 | CASRRTSGAHYEQYF | TGTGCCAGCCGCCGGACTAGCGGGGCCCATTACGAGCAGTACTTC
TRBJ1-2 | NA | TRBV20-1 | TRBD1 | CSAPNLGGTGSRGYTF | TGCAGTGCCCCCAATCTGGGGGGGACAGGGAGCCGTGGCTACACCTTC
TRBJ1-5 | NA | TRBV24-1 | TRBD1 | CATSDKTGHNQPQHF | TGTGCCACCAGTGACAAGACAGGGCACAATCAGCCCCAGCATTTT
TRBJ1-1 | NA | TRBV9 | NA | CASSVAPVNTEAFF | TGTGCCAGCAGCGTAGCCCCGGTTAACACTGAAGCTTTCTTT
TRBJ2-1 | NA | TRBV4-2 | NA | CASRHPGTASNEQFF | TGTGCCAGCAGACATCCCGGGACTGCCTCTAATGAGCAGTTCTTC
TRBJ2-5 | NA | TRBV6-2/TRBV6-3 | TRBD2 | CAARGDYEQYF | TGTGCTGCGCGTGGGGACTATGAGCAGTACTTC
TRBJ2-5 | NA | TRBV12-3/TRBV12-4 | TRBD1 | CASSLDRGQAQYF | TGTGCCAGCAGTTTAGACAGGGGGCAGGCCCAGTACTTC